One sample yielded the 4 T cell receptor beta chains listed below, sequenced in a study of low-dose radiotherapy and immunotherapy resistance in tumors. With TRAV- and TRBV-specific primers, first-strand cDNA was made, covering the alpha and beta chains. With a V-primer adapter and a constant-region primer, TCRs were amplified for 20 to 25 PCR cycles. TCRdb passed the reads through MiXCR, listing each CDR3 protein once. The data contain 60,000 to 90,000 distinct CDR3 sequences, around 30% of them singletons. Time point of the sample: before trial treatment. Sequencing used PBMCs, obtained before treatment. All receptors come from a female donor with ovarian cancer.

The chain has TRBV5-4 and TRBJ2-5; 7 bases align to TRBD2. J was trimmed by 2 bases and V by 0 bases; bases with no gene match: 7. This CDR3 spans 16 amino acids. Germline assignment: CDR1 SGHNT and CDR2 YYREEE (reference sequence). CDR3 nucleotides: TGTGCCAGCAGCTTGGGGGTAGCGGGTGCTCAAGAGACCCAGTACTTC. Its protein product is CASSLGVAGAQETQYF.

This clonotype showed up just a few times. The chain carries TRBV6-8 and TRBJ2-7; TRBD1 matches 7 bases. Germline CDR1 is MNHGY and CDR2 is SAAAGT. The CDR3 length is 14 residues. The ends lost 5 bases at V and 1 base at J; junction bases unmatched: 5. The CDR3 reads CASSPRQGSYEQYF. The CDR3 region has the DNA TGTGCCAGCAGTCCCCGACAGGGATCCTACGAGCAGTACTTC.

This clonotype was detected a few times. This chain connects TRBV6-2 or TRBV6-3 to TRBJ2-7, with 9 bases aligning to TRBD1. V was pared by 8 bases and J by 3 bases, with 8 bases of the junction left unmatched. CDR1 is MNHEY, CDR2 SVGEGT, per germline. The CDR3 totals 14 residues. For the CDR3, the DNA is TGTGCCAGCCATCCGGGACAGGGAGTCTACGAGCAGTACTTC. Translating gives CASHPGQGVYEQYF.

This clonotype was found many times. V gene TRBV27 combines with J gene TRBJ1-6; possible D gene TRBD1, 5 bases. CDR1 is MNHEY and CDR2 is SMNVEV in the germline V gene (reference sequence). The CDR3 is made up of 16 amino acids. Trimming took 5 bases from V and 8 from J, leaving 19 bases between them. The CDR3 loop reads CASSPVKTGAYSPLHF. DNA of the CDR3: TGTGCCAGCAGTCCCGTGAAAACAGGAGCTTATTCACCCCTCCACTTT.